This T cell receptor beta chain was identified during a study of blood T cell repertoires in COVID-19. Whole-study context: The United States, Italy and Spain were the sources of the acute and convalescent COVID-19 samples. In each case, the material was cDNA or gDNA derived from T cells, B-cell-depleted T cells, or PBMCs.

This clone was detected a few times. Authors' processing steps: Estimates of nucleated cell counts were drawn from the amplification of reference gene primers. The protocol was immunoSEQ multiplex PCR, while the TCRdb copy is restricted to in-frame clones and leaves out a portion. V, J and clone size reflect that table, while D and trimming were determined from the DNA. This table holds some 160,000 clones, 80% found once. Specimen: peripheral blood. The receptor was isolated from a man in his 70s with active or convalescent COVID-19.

CDR3 in amino acids: CASSIRTGAQPQHF. CDR3 nucleotide sequence: TGTGCCAGCAGTATACGGACAGGGGCTCAGCCCCAGCATTTT. J is TRBJ1-5 and V is TRBV6-5; 9 positions agree with TRBD1. This CDR3 has 14 amino acids. CDR1 and CDR2 (germline): MNHEY, SVGAGI. V was pared by 5 bases and J by 6 bases, with 5 bases of the junction left unmatched.